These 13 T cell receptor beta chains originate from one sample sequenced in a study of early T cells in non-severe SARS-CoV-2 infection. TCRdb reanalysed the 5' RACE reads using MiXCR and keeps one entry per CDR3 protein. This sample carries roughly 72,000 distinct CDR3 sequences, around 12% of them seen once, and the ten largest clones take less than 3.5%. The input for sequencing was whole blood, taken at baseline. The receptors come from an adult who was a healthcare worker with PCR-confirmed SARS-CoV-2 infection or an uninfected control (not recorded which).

CDR3 bases: TGCGCCAGCAGCTTCTTTTCGGTGGGACTAGGTCGGACCGGGGAGCTGTTTTTT. Residues: CASSFFSVGLGRTGELFF. The chain is built from TRBV5-1 and TRBJ2-2; 8 positions match TRBD2. V gave up 2 bases and J gave up 5 bases; unmatched junction bases: 14. There are 18 residues in the CDR3. From germline, CDR1 is SGHRS and CDR2 YFSETQ.

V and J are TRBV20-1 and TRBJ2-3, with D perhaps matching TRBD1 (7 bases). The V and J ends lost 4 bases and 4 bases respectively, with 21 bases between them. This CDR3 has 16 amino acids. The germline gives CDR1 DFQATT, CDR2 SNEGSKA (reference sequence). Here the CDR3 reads CSAIGAGGLKADTQYF. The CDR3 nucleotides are TGCAGTGCTATCGGGGCAGGGGGACTGAAAGCAGATACGCAGTATTTT.

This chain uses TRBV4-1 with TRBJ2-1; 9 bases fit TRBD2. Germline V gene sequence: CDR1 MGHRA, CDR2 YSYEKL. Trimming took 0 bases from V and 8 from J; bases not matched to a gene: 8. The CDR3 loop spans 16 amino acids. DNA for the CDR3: TGCGCCAGCAGCCAAGATCGCGGCGGGGGGGCTTATGAGCAGTTCTTC. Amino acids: CASSQDRGGGAYEQFF.

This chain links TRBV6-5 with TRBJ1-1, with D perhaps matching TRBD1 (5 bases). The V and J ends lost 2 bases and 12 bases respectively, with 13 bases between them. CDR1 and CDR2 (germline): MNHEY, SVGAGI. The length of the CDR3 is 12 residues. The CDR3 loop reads CASSYERGRTFF. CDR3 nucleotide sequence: TGTGCCAGCAGTTACGAGAGGGGTAGAACTTTCTTT.

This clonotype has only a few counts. The CDR3 DNA reads as TGCGCCAGCAGCCAAGAACCAGGGGCCTACGAGCAGTACTTC. The encoded protein is CASSQEPGAYEQYF. The chain combines TRBV4-1 with TRBJ2-7; D perhaps matches TRBD1 (6 bases). CDR3 length: 14 amino acids. Germline CDR1 and CDR2: MGHRA and YSYEKL. Deletions cut 0 bases from V and 2 bases from J, with 8 bases between.

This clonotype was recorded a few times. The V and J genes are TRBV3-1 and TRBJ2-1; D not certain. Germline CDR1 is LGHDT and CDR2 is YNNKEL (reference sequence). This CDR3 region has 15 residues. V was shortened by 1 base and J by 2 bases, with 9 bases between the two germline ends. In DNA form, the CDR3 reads TGTGCCAGCAGCCAAGGACGGACCCCCTACAATGAGCAGTTCTTC. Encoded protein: CASSQGRTPYNEQFF.

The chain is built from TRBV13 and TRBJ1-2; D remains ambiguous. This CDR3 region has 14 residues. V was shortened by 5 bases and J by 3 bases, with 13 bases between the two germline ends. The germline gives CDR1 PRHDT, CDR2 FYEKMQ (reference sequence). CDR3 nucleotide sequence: TGTGCCAGCAGCCGGACGGATTCCTACTATGGCTACACCTTC. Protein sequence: CASSRTDSYYGYTF.

The chain's CDR3 is CASSPDRGEAFF. The CDR3 nucleotides are TGTGCCAGCAGCCCGGACAGGGGAGAAGCTTTCTTT. The V call is TRBV7-9, the J call TRBJ1-1; 9 positions agree with TRBD1. V lost 5 bases, J lost 8 bases, and 3 bases stayed unmatched. The germline V gene has CDR1 SEHNR and CDR2 FQNEAQ (reference sequence). This CDR3 is built from 12 residues.

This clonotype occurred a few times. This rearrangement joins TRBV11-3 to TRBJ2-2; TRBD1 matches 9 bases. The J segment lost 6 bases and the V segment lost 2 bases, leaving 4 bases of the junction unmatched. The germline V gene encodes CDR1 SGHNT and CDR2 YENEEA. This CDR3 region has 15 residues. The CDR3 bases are TGTGCCAGCAGCTTACCGGGACAGGGCGCCGGGGAGCTGTTTTTT. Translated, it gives CASSLPGQGAGELFF. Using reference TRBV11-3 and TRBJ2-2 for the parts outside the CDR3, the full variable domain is EAGVVQSPRYKIIEKKQPVAFWCNPISGHNTLYWYLQNLGQGPELLIRYENEEAVDDSQLPKDRFSAERLKGVDSTLKIQPAELGDSAVYLCASSLPGQGAGELFFGEGSRLTVL.

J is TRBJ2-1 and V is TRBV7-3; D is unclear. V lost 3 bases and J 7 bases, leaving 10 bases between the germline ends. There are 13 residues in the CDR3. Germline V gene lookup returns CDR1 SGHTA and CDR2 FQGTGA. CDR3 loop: CASSFSVPNEQFF. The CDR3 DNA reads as TGTGCCAGCAGCTTTAGTGTCCCGAATGAGCAGTTCTTC.

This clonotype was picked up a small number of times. CDR3 region: CASSQRQLNTEAFF. For the CDR3, the DNA is TGCGCCAGCAGCCAACGACAGCTGAACACTGAAGCTTTCTTT. The V gene is TRBV4-3, the J gene TRBJ1-1, with D tentatively TRBD1 (5 bases). Germline CDR1 LGHNA, CDR2 YSLEER. This CDR3 has 14 amino acids. V was pared by 2 bases and J by 0 bases, with 7 bases between.

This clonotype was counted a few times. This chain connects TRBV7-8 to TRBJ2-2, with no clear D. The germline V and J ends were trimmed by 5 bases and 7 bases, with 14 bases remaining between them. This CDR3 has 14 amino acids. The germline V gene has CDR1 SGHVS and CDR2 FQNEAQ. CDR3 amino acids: CASSQNTVIGELFF. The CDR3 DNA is TGTGCCAGCAGCCAGAACACAGTTATCGGGGAGCTGTTTTTT.

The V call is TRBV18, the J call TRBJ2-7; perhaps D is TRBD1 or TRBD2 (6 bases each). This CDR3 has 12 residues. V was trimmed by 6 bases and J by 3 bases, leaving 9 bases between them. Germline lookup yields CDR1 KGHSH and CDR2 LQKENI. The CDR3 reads CASSRDNYEQYF. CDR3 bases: TGTGCCAGCTCGCGGGACAACTACGAGCAGTACTTC.